This TCR beta chain was identified during a study of shared clonotypes between healthy human individuals. Deep-level assay runs were performed. TCRdb keeps only in-frame clones here, not all; method: immunoSEQ multiplex PCR. Here the sample spans over a million clones, approximately 97% being singletons. Regarding the study as a whole: A reduction in generation probabilities was seen for non-shared clonotypes relative to those shared by all four donors. The authors expected sequencing depth to affect clonotype sharing among donors.

Every donor, a Caucasian adult, lived in Nashville, Tennessee. This clone was found once. Its antigen is currently unknown. CDR1 and CDR2 (germline): MDHEN, SYDVKM. V lost 5 bases to trimming and J lost 7 bases; unmatched junction nucleotides: 22. CDR3 length: 19 residues. The rearrangement joins TRBV28 to TRBJ1-5, with 8 positions matching TRBD1. This clonotype originated in a young man in good health. Source material: naive CD4+ T cells sorted from blood. Subset indicated: CD45RA+ positively selected. CDR3 protein: CASSTPHLAAQGAQQPQHF. In DNA, the CDR3 is TGTGCCAGCAGTACCCCCCATTTGGCGGCGCAGGGGGCACAACAGCCCCAGCATTTT.